The 15 T cell receptor beta chains in this list originate from one sample, sequenced in a study of OX40 agonist ivuxolimab in advanced cancers. TCRdb keeps only in-frame clones here, not all; method: immunoSEQ multiplex PCR. The table shows about 71,000 clones, with about 90% occurring only once. Sequencing was performed on CD4+ or CD8+ T cells sorted from blood, taken in a trial of the OX40 agonist ivuxolimab. These receptors were collected from an adult with an advanced solid tumor such as melanoma, head and neck, liver or kidney cancer.

The CDR3 reads CASSQVDRNEQFF. For the CDR3, the DNA is TGCGCCAGCAGCCAAGTCGATCGCAATGAGCAGTTCTTC. J is TRBJ2-1 and V is TRBV4-3; the D is unclear. Germline CDR1 and CDR2: LGHNA and YSLEER. V was cut by 1 base and J by 6 bases, with 7 bases left in between. The CDR3 consists of 13 residues.

The count of this clone is one. The chain has TRBV6-5 and TRBJ2-7, with D tentatively TRBD2 (5 bases). The CDR3 loop spans 16 amino acids. The germline V gene has CDR1 MNHEY and CDR2 SVGAGI. V was trimmed by 0 bases and J by 0 bases, leaving 12 bases between them. The CDR3 nucleotides read TGTGCCAGCAGTTACTCGGTTGGTGAGGGCTCCTACGAGCAGTACTTC. Translating gives CASSYSVGEGSYEQYF.

The gene calls are TRBV7-6 and TRBJ2-3; 10 nucleotides line up with TRBD2. The CDR3 contains 15 residues. The V gene's germline CDR1 is SGHVS and CDR2 FNYEAQ. The junction had 5 bases not matched to a gene; V was cut back by 5 bases and J by 3 bases. CDR3 sequence reads: CASSDSGRGTDTQYF. As DNA, the CDR3 is TGTGCCAGCAGCGACAGCGGGAGGGGAACAGATACGCAGTATTTT.

The chain is built from TRBV28 and TRBJ1-5; 7 positions match TRBD1. Germline loops: CDR1 MDHEN, CDR2 SYDVKM. The CDR3 sequence is 12 residues long. The trim removed 2 bases at V and 12 bases at J, leaving 4 bases unmatched. The DNA of the CDR3 is TGTGCCAGCAGTTTACCAGACAGGGTCCAGCATTTT. This codes for CASSLPDRVQHF.

The CDR3 loop is CASSWGYNEQFF. CDR3 DNA: TGTGCCAGCAGCTGGGGTTACAATGAGCAGTTCTTC. This rearrangement joins TRBV7-9 to TRBJ2-1; D is unresolved. Trimming removed 4 bases at V and 4 bases at J, with 5 bases between. CDR3 length: 12 residues. Germline CDR1 is SEHNR and CDR2 is FQNEAQ (reference sequence).

The chain joins TRBV4-2 to TRBJ1-1, with a tentative D call TRBD1 (5 bases). The CDR3 runs 14 residues. Trimming took off 2 bases at V and 11 bases at J, with 18 bases between the two ends. Germline V gene lookup returns CDR1 LGHNA and CDR2 YNFKEQ. The CDR3: CASSQSLQGSDAFF. The CDR3 DNA reads as TGTGCCAGCAGCCAATCCTTGCAGGGCTCCGATGCTTTCTTT.

The V and J genes are TRBV2 and TRBJ2-5, with D unresolved. The assigned J gene may be wrong: the sequence end matches TRBJ2-7 better. The CDR3 is 11 residues long. Germline-derived CDR1 and CDR2 are SNHLY and FYNNEI. In DNA form, the CDR3 reads TGTGCCAGCATCGACCTGGACGAGCAGTACTTC. Translated: CASIDLDEQYF.

The V and J genes are TRBV5-6 and TRBJ2-1, with no clear D. The CDR3 sequence is 12 residues long. Per germline, CDR1 SGHDT and CDR2 YYEEEE. V was cut by 1 base and J by 4 bases, with 3 bases left in between. CDR3 protein: CASSLRYNEQFF. CDR3 bases: TGTGCCAGCAGCTTGAGGTACAATGAGCAGTTCTTC.

V and J are TRBV28 and TRBJ2-5; D not resolved. Germline V gene data show CDR1 as MDHEN and CDR2 as SYDVKM. V lost 1 base to trimming and J lost 4 bases, with 13 bases between them. This CDR3 region has 15 residues. DNA of the CDR3: TGTGCCAGCAGTTTATCAGTTCTTAGAGGAGAGACCCAGTACTTC. Protein product: CASSLSVLRGETQYF.

The rearrangement links TRBV16 to TRBJ1-2, with D perhaps matching TRBD1 (5 bases). The V gene lost 1 base and the J gene lost 0 bases, with 9 bases spanning the gap. The CDR3 contains 15 residues. Germline V gene data show CDR1 as KGHSY and CDR2 as FQNENV. The CDR3 region has the DNA TGTGCCAGCAGCCAATGGGACGCAGCTAACTATGGCTACACCTTC. It codes for CASSQWDAANYGYTF.

The genes are TRBV5-6 and TRBJ2-1, with 7 positions matching TRBD2. V was clipped by 3 bases and J by 11 bases; unmatched bases: 2. CDR1 is SGHDT and CDR2 is YYEEEE in the germline V gene. The CDR3 contains 11 residues. CDR3 coding DNA: TGTGCCAGCAGCTGGGGGGGACAGCAGTTCTTC. Protein: CASSWGGQQFF.

The rearrangement links TRBV5-6 to TRBJ2-1; no reliable D call. CDR1 and CDR2 (germline): SGHDT, YYEEEE. V lost 2 bases to trimming and J lost 5 bases, with 8 bases between them. The CDR3 totals 13 residues. Written as DNA, the CDR3 is TGTGCCAGCAGCTTACTGGGGAACAATGAGCAGTTCTTC. Protein product: CASSLLGNNEQFF.

As DNA, the CDR3 is TGTGCCAGCAGCTTAGGGGAGGGGGCGGTCTATGGCTACACCTTC. Translation gives CASSLGEGAVYGYTF. The chain links TRBV7-9 to TRBJ1-2, with 7 bases that match TRBD1. The J segment lost 4 bases and the V segment lost 1 base, leaving 6 bases of the junction unmatched. The germline V gene encodes CDR1 SEHNR and CDR2 FQNEAQ (reference sequence). There are 15 residues in the CDR3.

CDR3 loop: CASSHPGGELFF. In nucleotides, the CDR3 is TGTGCCAGCAGCCATCCCGGGGGGGAGCTGTTTTTT. V gene TRBV19 combines with J gene TRBJ2-2; D remains unclear. The CDR3 runs to 12 residues. Trimming pared 9 bases from V and 8 bases from J, leaving 13 bases between. The V gene's germline CDR1 is LNHDA and CDR2 SQIVND (reference sequence).

The rearrangement links TRBV19 to TRBJ2-4; no clear D. Per germline, CDR1 LNHDA and CDR2 SQIVND (reference sequence). Deletions cut 7 bases from V and 0 bases from J, with 4 bases between. CDR3 length equals 12 residues. CDR3: CASNRAKNIQYF. Here the CDR3 DNA reads TGTGCCAGTAACCGAGCCAAAAACATTCAGTACTTC.